This TCR beta chain was profiled in a study of neurological immune-mediated disorders. This clonotype was detected ten times or more. One entry per CDR3 protein, called by TCRdb with MiXCR from the 5' RACE reads. The sample carries 45,000 to 55,000 distinct CDR3 sequences, 3% to 4.5% recorded once. CDR3 length: 14 amino acids. Trimming pared 0 bases from V and 9 bases from J, leaving 10 bases between. Germline CDR1 SGHRS, CDR2 YFSETQ. The sequence was obtained from a man aged 55-75 years with multiple sclerosis. Sequenced sample: PBMCs. J is TRBJ1-6 and V is TRBV5-1, with no clear D. This CDR3 is CASSLGGETSPLHF. The CDR3 DNA reads TGCGCCAGCAGCTTGGGTGGGGAAACTTCACCCCTCCACTTT.